This T cell receptor (beta chain) was profiled in a study of blood T cells in healthy people across ages. V lost 2 bases to trimming and J lost 6 bases, with 14 bases between them. The CDR3 is 14 amino acids. CDR1 is MNHEY, CDR2 SVGEGT, per germline. With a J-beta primer mix and a sample-barcoded 5' primer, a second PCR ran roughly 7 to 11 cycles. One entry per CDR3 protein results from TCRdb running MiXCR on the 5' RACE reads. The repertoire has 1.5 million to 2 million distinct CDR3 sequences, 40% to 55% of them found once; the top ten carry 2.1%. V gene TRBV6-2 or TRBV6-3 combines with J gene TRBJ2-7; perhaps D is TRBD1 or TRBD2 (6 bases each). Material for sequencing was blood. This TCR was sampled from a woman between 40 and 55 years old in good health. This CDR3 is CASSYVGGIGEQYF. The CDR3 bases are TGTGCCAGCAGTTACGTAGGGGGGATAGGCGAGCAGTACTTC.